Each of the 17 T cell receptor beta chains below was sequenced from the same sample in a study of T cell repertoires in cytomegalovirus infection (dated by TCRdb to between 2017 and 2020). Instrument on record: Illumina HiSeq 1500. TCRdb's own reprocessing of the public reads used fastp at Q25 and MiXCR and kept productive beta chains. Each record represents a unique CDR3 protein, reported with the most common genes and DNA among its rows. This sample has 180,000 or so distinct CDR3 sequences in its table, and about a sixth of those were observed once. Approximately 25% of the sample belongs to the ten largest clones. Sequenced material: CD8+ T cells from PBMCs. These receptor sequences come from a human donor in good health (CMV status not recorded). Some clones in this sample may be carry-over from other donors' samples.

This clonotype was detected a few times. The chain couples TRBV28 to TRBJ2-5; 8 bases fit TRBD2. Trimming cost V 2 bases and J 5 bases; bases outside gene matches: 19. From germline, CDR1 is MDHEN and CDR2 SYDVKM. The CDR3 is 19 amino acids. The CDR3 coding sequence is TGTGCCAGCAGTTTAGGCGTCTGGCGGGGGGACCCTTTGACGGAGACCCAGTACTTC. Amino acid sequence: CASSLGVWRGDPLTETQYF.

The table lists this clonotype with a few counts. Relative to the germline gene, one junction end is altered; a read error may explain this. The rearrangement joins TRBV7-7 to TRBJ2-5; 14 positions agree with TRBD2. CDR3 length equals 17 residues. Germline V gene sequence: CDR1 SSHAT, CDR2 FNYEAQ (reference sequence). The CDR3, as DNA: TGTGCTAGCAGCTTAGCCCCGACTAGCGGGGGGGAAGAGACCCAGTACTTC. Amino acid sequence: CASSLAPTSGGEETQYF.

DNA for the CDR3: TGTGCCAGCAGCCGGGGACAGGGGTTCCAGCCCCAGCATTTT. Translating it yields CASSRGQGFQPQHF. The chain is built from TRBV7-9 and TRBJ1-5, with 10 bases aligning to TRBD1. Germline assignment: CDR1 SEHNR and CDR2 FQNEAQ (reference sequence). The CDR3 totals 14 residues. The trim removed 5 bases at V and 7 bases at J, leaving 5 bases unmatched. The whole variable domain, remainder taken from reference TRBV7-9 and TRBJ1-5, is DTGVSQNPRHKITKRGQNVTFRCDPISEHNRLYWYRQTLGQGPEFLTYFQNEAQLEKSRLLSDRFSAERPKGSFSTLEIQRTEQGDSAMYLCASSRGQGFQPQHFGDGTRLSIL.

This clonotype was counted between two and nine times. CDR3 bases: TGTGCCAGCAGCTTAGATCAGGGGGCGCAAACTGAAGCTTTCTTT. Residues: CASSLDQGAQTEAFF. This chain uses TRBV7-6 with TRBJ1-1, with 8 bases fitting TRBD1. The germline CDR1 and CDR2 sequences are SGHVS and FNYEAQ. V lost 1 base to trimming and J lost 5 bases; unmatched junction nucleotides: 6. This CDR3 spans 15 amino acids.

Details on this clonotype: The junction differs from germline at one of its ends, possibly a read error. This rearrangement joins TRBV29-1 to TRBJ1-1, with a tentative D call TRBD1 (5 bases). The CDR3 sequence is 14 residues long. Germline V CDR1 and CDR2: SQVTM, ANQGSEA. The chain's CDR3 is CSVEPRGVKTEAFF. The CDR3 DNA reads TGCAGCGTTGAACCGCGGGGGGTGAAGACTGAAGCTTTCTTT.

There are many counts of this clonotype. V and J are TRBV12-3 or TRBV12-4 and TRBJ1-1, with 7 nucleotides matching TRBD1. V trimming: 6 bases; J trimming: 10 bases; junction bases outside the gene matches: 11. The CDR3 totals 13 residues. CDR3 DNA sequence: TGTGCCAGCAGCCTAGGAGGGGGCGAGGGAGCTTTCTTT. Translation: CASSLGGGEGAFF.

The J gene is TRBJ2-7, the V gene TRBV11-2; TRBD2 agrees at 7 bases. The CDR3 contains 15 residues. V was clipped by 6 bases and J by 0 bases; unmatched bases: 8. The V gene's germline CDR1 is SGHAT and CDR2 FQNNGV. The CDR3 loop is CASSPASGFSYEQYF. CDR3 sequence (DNA): TGTGCCAGCAGTCCAGCTAGCGGCTTCTCCTACGAGCAGTACTTC.

The V gene is TRBV12-3 or TRBV12-4, the J gene TRBJ2-2, with D possibly matching TRBD1 (6 bases). The V gene lost 4 bases and the J gene lost 0 bases, with 9 bases spanning the gap. There are 15 residues in the CDR3. Here the CDR3 DNA reads TGTGCCAGCAGTTCCACAGGGACGAACACCGGGGAGCTGTTTTTT. Residues: CASSSTGTNTGELFF.

This clonotype was counted a few times. The chain has TRBV7-9 and TRBJ2-2; D is uncertain. The germline gives CDR1 SEHNR, CDR2 FQNEAQ (reference sequence). Trimming pared 2 bases from V and 10 bases from J, leaving 11 bases between. The CDR3 loop spans 13 amino acids. The DNA for the CDR3 is TGTGCCAGCAGCTTATATGAGCTAGAGGAGCTGTTTTTT. This translates into CASSLYELEELFF. Variable domain in full (rest from reference TRBV7-9 and TRBJ2-2): DTGVSQNPRHKITKRGQNVTFRCDPISEHNRLYWYRQTLGQGPEFLTYFQNEAQLEKSRLLSDRFSAERPKGSFSTLEIQRTEQGDSAMYLCASSLYELEELFFGEGSRLTVL.

The genes are TRBV18 and TRBJ1-2; 7 nucleotides match TRBD1. Losses at the gene ends were 2 bases for V and 3 bases for J; bases not matched to a gene: 6. The CDR3 is made up of 15 amino acids. Per the germline V gene, CDR1 is KGHSH and CDR2 is LQKENI. The CDR3 nucleotides are TGTGCCAGCTCACCAGATACAGGGGAGGACTATGGCTACACCTTC. This encodes CASSPDTGEDYGYTF.

The chain carries TRBV29-1 and TRBJ2-2, with D hard to call. Germline CDR1 reads SQVTM; CDR2 reads ANQGSEA. This CDR3 spans 13 amino acids. V lost 6 bases, J lost 0 bases, and 8 bases lay in between. DNA for the CDR3: TGCAGCGTAGGAAACACGAACACCGGGGAGCTGTTTTTT. It yields the protein CSVGNTNTGELFF.

J is TRBJ2-1 and V is TRBV6-5; 12 nucleotides align to TRBD2. Looked up from germline, CDR1 is MNHEY and CDR2 is SVGAGI. CDR3 length: 15 residues. With 2 bases clipped from V and 8 bases from J, the junction kept 4 bases outside the gene matches. CDR3 DNA sequence: TGTGCCAGCAGTTACGAGACTAGCGGGGGCTATGAGCAGTTCTTC. Its translation is CASSYETSGGYEQFF.

This clonotype showed up just a few times. The chain is built from TRBV2 and TRBJ2-1, with D possibly matching TRBD1 (6 bases). Trimming cost V 7 bases and J 2 bases, with 15 bases left between them. The CDR3 spans 15 residues. Germline values: CDR1 SNHLY, CDR2 FYNNEI. CDR3 residues: CASTERGNTYNEQFF. CDR3 sequence (DNA): TGTGCCAGCACCGAAAGGGGGAACACCTACAATGAGCAGTTCTTC.

The gene calls are TRBV2 and TRBJ2-7; D not certain. CDR3 length: 13 residues. Trimming left V 1 base short and J 2 bases short, with 6 bases between. Germline CDR1 reads SNHLY; CDR2 reads FYNNEI. This CDR3 reads CASSEEVPYEQYF. CDR3 in DNA: TGTGCCAGCAGTGAAGAGGTACCCTACGAGCAGTACTTC.

There are a few counts of this clonotype. The V and J genes are TRBV4-1 and TRBJ2-3; D possibly uses TRBD1 or TRBD2 (6 bases each). The CDR3 contains 17 residues. The V end lost 4 bases, the J end lost 0 bases, and 17 bases lay between the germline ends. Per germline, CDR1 MGHRA and CDR2 YSYEKL. CDR3 nucleotides: TGCGCCAGCAGCCCTAAGGAGGGGGGCCATAGCACAGATACGCAGTATTTT. It is translated as CASSPKEGGHSTDTQYF.

V is TRBV27 and J is TRBJ2-1, with D uncertain. Germline CDR1 MNHEY, CDR2 SMNVEV (reference sequence). The CDR3 is 14 amino acids. The V and J ends lost 3 bases and 3 bases respectively, with 9 bases between them. CDR3 sequence reads: CASSLASFYNEQFF. CDR3 sequence (DNA): TGTGCCAGCAGTTTGGCCAGCTTCTACAATGAGCAGTTCTTC.

CDR3 amino acids: CALAGGTDTQYF. Written as DNA, the CDR3 is TGTGCCCTAGCGGGAGGCACAGATACGCAGTATTTT. The chain is built from TRBV12-3 or TRBV12-4 and TRBJ2-3; 10 bases match TRBD2. With V trimmed by 11 bases and J by 1 base, 0 bases remained unmatched. The CDR3 runs to 12 residues.